This T cell receptor (beta chain) emerged from a study of blood T cells in healthy people across ages. The study, taken as a whole, reports: Naive CD4+ cell counts and diversity both ran higher in long-lived than in aged donors. Investigators treated diversity estimates from one million T cells as underestimates.

In regard to this clonotype: Its antigen remains unknown.

In germline, CDR1 is LNHDA, CDR2 SQIVND (reference sequence). This CDR3 is 13 amino acids long. Combining a sample-barcoded 5' primer with a J-beta primer mix, a second PCR ran for roughly 7 to 11 cycles. Using its own MiXCR run on the 5' RACE reads, TCRdb lists one record per CDR3 protein. Among over 750,000 distinct CDR3 sequences listed, 20% to 25% were seen once. The same specimen was also included in a second study, on T cells of mothers and their children. That source reports: Each child contributed about 3 million TCR beta CDR3 reads, while each mother contributed over 10 million.

The V and J genes are TRBV19 and TRBJ2-5; D might be TRBD1 (6 bases). The J call may not be correct, given that the DNA end is closer to TRBJ2-7. Sequencing was carried out using blood. This TCR derives from a boy between 10 and 17 years old in good health. CDR3 region: CASRGRTAYEQYF. The CDR3 bases are TGTGCCAGTAGGGGTCGGACAGCCTACGAGCAGTACTTC.